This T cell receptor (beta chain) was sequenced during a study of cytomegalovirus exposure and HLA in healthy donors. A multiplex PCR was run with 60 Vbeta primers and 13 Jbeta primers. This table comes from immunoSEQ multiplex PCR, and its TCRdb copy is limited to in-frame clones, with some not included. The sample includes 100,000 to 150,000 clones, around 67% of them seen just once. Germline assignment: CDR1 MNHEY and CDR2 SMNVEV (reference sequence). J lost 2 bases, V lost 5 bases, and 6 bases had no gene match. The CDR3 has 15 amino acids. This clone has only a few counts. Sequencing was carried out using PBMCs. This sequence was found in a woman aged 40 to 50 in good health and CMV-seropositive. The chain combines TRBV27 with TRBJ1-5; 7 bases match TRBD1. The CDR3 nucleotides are TGTGCCAGCAGTGAGAGACAGGGAGGCAATCAGCCCCAGCATTTT. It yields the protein CASSERQGGNQPQHF.